A selection of T cell receptor beta chains follows, all from one sample in a study of shared clonotypes between healthy human individuals. The data were produced by immunoSEQ multiplex PCR, yet TCRdb's version contains in-frame clones alone and is incomplete. The data hold almost 700,000 clones, with 92% observed a single time. Specimen: naive CD8+ T cells sorted from blood. The receptors stem from a man aged 30-40 years in good health. The CDR3 runs from the conserved cysteine through the conserved F or W. The D gene is left open where the match is weak. The size of a clone is reported for some rows only, either as once, few or many, or as a class for expanded clones.

D gene	clone size	J gene	V gene	CDR3 protein	CDR3 DNA
TRBD2	-	TRBJ2-7	TRBV27	CASSSGGPYEQYF	TGTGCCAGCAGCTCGGGGGGACCCTACGAGCAGTACTTC
-	once	TRBJ1-1	TRBV7-8	CASSTSGVNTEAFF	-
TRBD1	-	TRBJ1-1	TRBV18	CASSPFKDRESEAFF	TGTGCCAGCTCACCATTTAAGGACAGGGAGTCTGAAGCTTTCTTT
-	-	TRBJ1-5	TRBV27	CASSPQPIVEGNQPQHF	TGTGCCAGCAGCCCACAGCCTATAGTAGAGGGAAATCAGCCCCAGCATTTT
-	once	TRBJ2-3	TRBV7-6	CASSLAWGTDTQYF	TGTGCCAGCAGCTTAGCGTGGGGCACAGATACGCAGTATTTT
-	-	TRBJ1-3	TRBV6-5	CASSRFSGNTIYF	TGTGCCAGCAGTCGATTCTCTGGAAACACCATATATTTT
-	-	TRBJ2-6	TRBV11-2	CASPSWGSGANVLTF	TGTGCCAGCCCGAGTTGGGGTTCTGGGGCCAACGTCCTGACTTTC
-	once	TRBJ2-3	TRBV7-9	CASSSPPSRSTDTQYF	TGTGCCAGCAGTTCCCCCCCCTCCCGTAGCACAGATACGCAGTATTTT
TRBD1	-	TRBJ2-7	TRBV5-4	CASSLEQGAYEQYF	TGTGCCAGCAGCTTGGAGCAGGGGGCGTACGAGCAGTACTTC
-	once	TRBJ2-7	TRBV19	CASSWGGWSYEQYF	TGTGCCAGTAGTTGGGGCGGTTGGTCCTACGAGCAGTACTTC
-	-	TRBJ1-5	TRBV2	CASSGVGGPGNQPQHF	TGTGCCAGCAGTGGTGTAGGTGGGCCCGGCAATCAGCCCCAGCATTTT
-	-	TRBJ2-1	TRBV7-9	CASSSQLGQANSGEQFF	TGTGCCAGCAGCTCCCAACTAGGTCAGGCAAACTCAGGTGAGCAGTTCTTC
-	-	TRBJ2-1	TRBV29-1	CSAEGGSVNEQFF	TGCAGCGCAGAGGGGGGTAGCGTTAATGAGCAGTTCTTC
-	-	TRBJ1-1	TRBV6-1	CASTPLGNTEAFF	TGTGCCAGCACCCCACTCGGGAACACTGAAGCTTTCTTT